This T cell receptor (beta chain) came from a study of identical twins. This CDR3 has 15 amino acids. Trimming took 6 bases from V and 3 from J; bases not matched to a gene: 6. Germline CDR1 MNHEY, CDR2 SMNVEV (reference sequence). A universal primer binding site was introduced by template switching. The final cDNA contained unique molecular identifiers. TCRdb itself ran the 5' RACE reads through MiXCR, one entry per CDR3 protein. The table has roughly 350,000 distinct CDR3 sequences, 9% to 10% seen once; the top ten hold under 9.5%. The clonotype comes from a woman between 50 and 59 years old in good health. The rearrangement joins TRBV27 to TRBJ2-3; 10 nucleotides agree with TRBD2. Sample: naive T cells sorted from blood. The CDR3: CASRPSGRWTDTQYF. The CDR3 region has the DNA TGTGCCAGCAGACCTAGCGGGAGATGGACAGATACGCAGTATTTT.